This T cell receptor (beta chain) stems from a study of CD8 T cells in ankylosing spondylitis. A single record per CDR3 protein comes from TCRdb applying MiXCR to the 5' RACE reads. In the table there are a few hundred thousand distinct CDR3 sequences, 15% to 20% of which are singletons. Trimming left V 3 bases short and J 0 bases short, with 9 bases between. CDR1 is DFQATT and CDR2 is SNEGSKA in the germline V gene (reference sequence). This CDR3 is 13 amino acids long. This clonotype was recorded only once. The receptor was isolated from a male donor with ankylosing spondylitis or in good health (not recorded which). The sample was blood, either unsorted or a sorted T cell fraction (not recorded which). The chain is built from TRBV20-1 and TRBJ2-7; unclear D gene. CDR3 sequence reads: CSARSAASYEQYF. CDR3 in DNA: TGCAGTGCTAGGTCGGCGGCCTCCTACGAGCAGTACTTC.